This TCR beta chain was recovered during a study of monozygotic twins with inflammatory bowel disease. Study-wide results and caveats: Varied immunosuppressive treatments among patients may have increased repertoire variability.

Remarks on this clonotype: The target antigen is unknown.

TCRdb re-called the 5' RACE reads and catalogs CDR3 proteins one per entry, DNA excluded. This sample contains about 93,000 distinct CDR3 sequences. Germline V gives CDR1 SGHTA, CDR2 FQGNSA. The CDR3 covers 14 residues. This chain connects TRBV7-2 to TRBJ1-1; TCRdb lists TRBD1, though no DNA is available to test this call. This clonotype was sampled from a human donor with ulcerative colitis or Crohn's disease, or a healthy co-twin of an affected twin (not recorded which). Sequencing was carried out using blood. CDR3 residues: CASSSRGGGTEAFF.